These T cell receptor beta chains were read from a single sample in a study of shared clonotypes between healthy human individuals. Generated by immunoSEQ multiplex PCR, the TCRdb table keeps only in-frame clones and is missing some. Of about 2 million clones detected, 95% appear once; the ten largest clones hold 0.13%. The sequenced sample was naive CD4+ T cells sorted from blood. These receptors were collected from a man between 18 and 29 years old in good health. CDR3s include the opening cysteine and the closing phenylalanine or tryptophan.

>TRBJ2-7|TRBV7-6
CASSPGGPLYEQYF
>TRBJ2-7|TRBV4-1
CASSRTDRGEYEQYF
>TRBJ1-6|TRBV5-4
CASGTQGTLSSPLHF
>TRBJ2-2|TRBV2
CASSEVQGNTGELFF
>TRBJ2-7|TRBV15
CATSRVAGTYEQYF
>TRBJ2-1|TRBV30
CAWSAGTGTFYNEQFF
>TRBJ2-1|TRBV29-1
CSVQGAANEQFF
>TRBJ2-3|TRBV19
CASSIKAGRAKGADTQYF
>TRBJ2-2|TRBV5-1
CASSLDPNLNTGELFF
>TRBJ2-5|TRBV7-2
CASSLRGPETQYF
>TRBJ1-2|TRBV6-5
CASSYSGSSYGYTF
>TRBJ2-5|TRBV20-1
CSARQGETQYF
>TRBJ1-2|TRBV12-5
CASVKGDSNYGYTF
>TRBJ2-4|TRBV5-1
CASSFHAGQEWSIQYF
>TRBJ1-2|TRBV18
CASSPRQFEGYTF
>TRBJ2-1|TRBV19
CASSGNTGYNEQFF
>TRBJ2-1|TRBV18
CASSPPLSSSYNEQFF